Listed here are 22 T cell receptor beta chains from one sample, sequenced in a study of Graves' ophthalmopathy and Graves' hyperthyroidism (dated by TCRdb to the late 2010s). Instrument on record: Illumina HiSeq 2000. For repertoire sequencing, TCR beta CDR3 regions were amplified from RNA transcripts. A first-round RT-PCR used HTBI primers with the Qiagen OneStep RT-PCR kit, followed by a second-round multiplex PCR, size selection and purification. TCRdb's own reprocessing of the public reads used fastp at Q25 and MiXCR and kept productive beta chains. Every entry covers one CDR3 protein and lists the most common genes and DNA from its rows. A total of about 740,000 distinct CDR3 sequences appear in this sample, approximately 40% of them only once. Around 40% of the sample belongs to the ten largest clones. Sequenced: peripheral blood. Receptors originate from an adult man with Graves' ophthalmopathy.

This clonotype was seen a few times. The rearrangement uses TRBV2 and TRBJ2-7, with D possibly being TRBD1 (5 bases). Germline V gene data show CDR1 as SNHLY and CDR2 as FYNNEI. The V and J ends lost 5 bases and 4 bases respectively, with 15 bases between them. The CDR3 consists of 14 residues. CDR3 nucleotide sequence: TGTGCCAGCAGTCGGGTTAGGGGTTCATACGAGCAGTACTTC. Encoded protein: CASSRVRGSYEQYF. The full variable domain, its missing parts supplied by reference TRBV2 and TRBJ2-7, is EPEVTQTPSHQVTQMGQEVILRCVPISNHLYFYWYRQILGQKVEFLVSFYNNEISEKSEIFDDQFSVERPDGSNFTLKIRSTKLEDSAMYFCASSRVRGSYEQYFGPGTRLTVT.

This chain links TRBV6-6 with TRBJ1-5; D not certain. The CDR3 spans 15 residues. Germline V lookup: CDR1 MNHNY, CDR2 SVGAGI (reference sequence). V was shortened by 7 bases and J by 0 bases, with 13 bases between the two germline ends. The CDR3 nucleotides read TGTGCCAGCACTAGGACGAGACTTAGCAATCAGCCCCAGCATTTT. Its translation is CASTRTRLSNQPQHF.

This clonotype was found many times. The rearrangement uses TRBV9 and TRBJ1-1; 7 bases align to TRBD1. The J segment lost 1 base and the V segment lost 4 bases, leaving 4 bases of the junction unmatched. Per the germline V gene, CDR1 is SGDLS and CDR2 is YYNGEE. The CDR3 has 14 amino acids. The chain's CDR3 is CASSLRDRNTEAFF. The CDR3 DNA follows: TGTGCCAGCAGCCTCCGGGACAGGAACACTGAAGCTTTCTTT. The full variable domain, completed using reference TRBV9 and TRBJ1-1, is DSGVTQTPKHLITATGQRVTLRCSPRSGDLSVYWYQQSLDQGLQFLIQYYNGEERAKGNILERFSAQQFPDLHSELNLSSLELGDSALYFCASSLRDRNTEAFFGQGTRLTVV.

V gene TRBV9 combines with J gene TRBJ1-1; 9 nucleotides align to TRBD1. The CDR3 spans 13 residues. CDR1 is SGDLS, CDR2 YYNGEE, per germline. V lost 5 bases to trimming and J lost 6 bases; unmatched junction nucleotides: 5. CDR3 DNA: TGTGCCAGCAGGGGACAGGGAGGGCCTGAAGCTTTCTTT. It translates to CASRGQGGPEAFF.

This clonotype has just a few counts. This rearrangement joins TRBV20-1 to TRBJ2-7; D unclear. The CDR3 extends over 14 amino acids. Per the germline V gene, CDR1 is DFQATT and CDR2 is SNEGSKA (reference sequence). Deletions cut 0 bases from V and 0 bases from J, with 9 bases between. This CDR3 is CSARDLVGSYEQYF. The CDR3 nucleotides are TGCAGTGCTAGAGATTTGGTGGGCTCCTACGAGCAGTACTTC.

This clonotype has a count of ten or more. A junction boundary mismatches the germline segment, possibly from a read error. Here the CDR3 reads CASSDSTLSSSMGF. DNA for the CDR3: TGTGCCAGCAGTGATAGCACCTTATCGAGCTCCATGGGTTTC. The chain has TRBV2 and TRBJ1-2; D gene unclear. This CDR3 region has 14 residues. In germline, CDR1 is SNHLY, CDR2 FYNNEI.

This clonotype came up many times. V is TRBV7-6 and J is TRBJ2-2; D uncertain. Trimming left V 2 bases short and J 4 bases short, with 8 bases between. From germline, CDR1 is SGHVS and CDR2 FNYEAQ. This CDR3 comprises 14 residues. DNA for the CDR3: TGTGCCAGCAGCTTATCTCGAGTCACCGGGGAGCTGTTTTTT. Its protein product is CASSLSRVTGELFF.

The sample holds many counts of this clonotype. The chain employs TRBV29-1 and TRBJ2-7; 8 bases map to TRBD1. Germline loops: CDR1 SQVTM, CDR2 ANQGSEA. This CDR3 is 14 amino acids long. Unmatched junction bases numbered 4, after V lost 1 base and J lost 2 bases. The CDR3 nucleotides are TGCAGCGTTGAAGTAGGGGACAGGACCTACGAGCAGTACTTC. It specifies CSVEVGDRTYEQYF.

This clonotype appeared a few times. The chain uses TRBV6-4 and TRBJ1-5, with D hard to call. The CDR3 runs to 14 residues. V shed 7 bases and J shed 4 bases, with 14 bases lying between them. CDR1 is MRHNA and CDR2 is SNTAGT in the germline V gene. The CDR3 DNA follows: TGTGCCAGCACCTCTATGGGCCGAAATCAGCCCCAGCATTTT. This translates into CASTSMGRNQPQHF.

V is TRBV29-1 and J is TRBJ2-5, with D perhaps matching TRBD2 (6 bases). CDR1 SQVTM and CDR2 ANQGSEA come from the germline V gene. V was pared by 6 bases and J by 1 base, with 12 bases between. The CDR3 extends over 13 amino acids. DNA of the CDR3: TGCAGCGTGGGGGGTGAAAGCCAAGAGACCCAGTACTTC. It encodes CSVGGESQETQYF.

This chain links TRBV30 with TRBJ1-4; tentative D call: TRBD1 (5 bases). CDR1 GTSNPN and CDR2 SVGIG come from the germline V gene (reference sequence). V was clipped by 1 base and J by 10 bases, with 13 bases between them. There are 13 residues in the CDR3. The CDR3 nucleotides read TGTGCCTGGAGTGCATCTCTTGGGGGAAAACTGTTTTTT. Translation gives CAWSASLGGKLFF.

In this sample, this clonotype turned up a few times. This CDR3 reads CAITLGGIGTGELFF. Here the CDR3 DNA reads TGTGCCATCACTCTTGGCGGGATTGGCACCGGGGAGCTGTTTTTT. V and J are TRBV10-3 and TRBJ2-2; the D gene is possibly TRBD2 (6 bases). Trimming stripped 7 bases from V and 4 bases from J, with 16 bases between. CDR1 is ENHRY, CDR2 SYGVKD, per germline. The CDR3 has 15 residues.

The chain couples TRBV7-6 to TRBJ1-1; D is possibly TRBD1 (5 bases). Germline loops: CDR1 SGHVS, CDR2 FNYEAQ. Between the trimmed V and J ends, which lost 11 bases and 0 bases, there was a span of 13 bases. CDR3 size: 13 residues. CDR3 DNA: TGTGCCCCAATGGGGGGAATGAACACTGAAGCTTTCTTT. This codes for CAPMGGMNTEAFF.

This sequence joins TRBV24-1 and TRBJ1-5, with unresolved D. The DNA end lines up better with TRBJ2-3; the J call may be wrong. This CDR3 is built from 14 residues. Germline assignment: CDR1 KGHDR and CDR2 SFDVKD. DNA of the CDR3: TGTGCCACCAGTGGACCCGGCAGGTCGGATACGCAGTATTTT. It translates to CATSGPGRSDTQYF.

Of note for this clonotype: The junction differs from germline at one of its ends, possibly a read error. The chain has TRBV7-8 and TRBJ2-2; the match to TRBD1 covers 9 bases. The CDR3 has 17 amino acids. Germline CDR1 and CDR2: SGHVS and FQNEAQ. CDR3 sequence reads: CASSLDGGQGNTGELFF. DNA for the CDR3: TGTGCCAGCAGCTTAGACGGCGGACAGGGGAACACCGGGGAACTGTTTTTT.

On this clonotype itself: Without the conserved terminal phenylalanine or tryptophan, this CDR3 likely stems from a read error. The J gene is TRBJ2-7, the V gene TRBV10-3, with a possible D match to TRBD2 (6 bases). This CDR3 contains 14 residues. The V end was cut by 0 bases, the J end by 3 bases, with 9 bases between. Germline V gene sequence: CDR1 ENHRY, CDR2 SYGVKD. The chain's CDR3 is CAISESAGNYEQYL. DNA of the CDR3: TGTGCCATCAGTGAGTCGGCGGGAAACTACGAGCAGTACCTC.

Many counts were recorded for this clonotype. This chain connects TRBV28 to TRBJ1-5, with D perhaps matching TRBD1 (6 bases). With 6 bases removed from V and 6 bases from J, the gap between germline ends came to 15 bases. Per germline, CDR1 MDHEN and CDR2 SYDVKM. The CDR3 has 14 amino acids. The CDR3 protein is CASSVDSGPQPQHF. In nucleotides, the CDR3 is TGTGCCAGCAGCGTGGACAGTGGACCTCAGCCCCAGCATTTT.

This clonotype was counted ten times or more. This rearrangement joins TRBV9 to TRBJ2-5; D gene ambiguous. V lost 2 bases, J lost 1 base, and 9 bases lay in between. The CDR3 runs 14 residues. Germline V gene lookup returns CDR1 SGDLS and CDR2 YYNGEE. DNA of the CDR3: TGTGCCAGCAGCGTGGAAGGGTCCCAAGAGACCCAGTACTTC. Translating it yields CASSVEGSQETQYF.

This clonotype was recorded a few times. The chain uses TRBV13 and TRBJ1-1; unclear D gene. The ends were cut back, 8 bases at V and 10 bases at J, with 14 bases in the middle. Per germline, CDR1 PRHDT and CDR2 FYEKMQ (reference sequence). This CDR3 has 11 residues. This CDR3 reads CASGRTRGAFF. Here the CDR3 DNA reads TGTGCCAGCGGACGGACCCGGGGAGCTTTCTTT.

This rearrangement joins TRBV20-1 to TRBJ2-5; D is unclear. Germline values: CDR1 DFQATT, CDR2 SNEGSKA (reference sequence). Trimming removed 3 bases at V and 9 bases at J, with 17 bases between. The CDR3 totals 13 residues. The CDR3, as DNA: TGCAGTGCTAGGGGAAGCCAATATCAGCCCCAGTACTTC. Its translation is CSARGSQYQPQYF.

This clonotype has only a few counts. This chain uses TRBV6-6 with TRBJ1-4; D remains unclear. CDR3 length equals 11 residues. Germline V gene data show CDR1 as MNHNY and CDR2 as SVGAGI (reference sequence). V was shortened by 7 bases and J by 6 bases, with 6 bases between the two germline ends. CDR3 nucleotides: TGTGCCAGCATTGACCATGAAAAACTGTTTTTT. Residues: CASIDHEKLFF.

The rearrangement joins TRBV7-9 to TRBJ2-2; D remains unclear. There are 16 residues in the CDR3. In germline, CDR1 is SEHNR, CDR2 FQNEAQ (reference sequence). The V end lost 5 bases, the J end lost 4 bases, and 17 bases lay between the germline ends. This CDR3 is CASSKRTENPTGELFF. The CDR3 DNA reads TGTGCCAGCAGCAAAAGGACCGAAAACCCCACCGGGGAGCTGTTTTTT.